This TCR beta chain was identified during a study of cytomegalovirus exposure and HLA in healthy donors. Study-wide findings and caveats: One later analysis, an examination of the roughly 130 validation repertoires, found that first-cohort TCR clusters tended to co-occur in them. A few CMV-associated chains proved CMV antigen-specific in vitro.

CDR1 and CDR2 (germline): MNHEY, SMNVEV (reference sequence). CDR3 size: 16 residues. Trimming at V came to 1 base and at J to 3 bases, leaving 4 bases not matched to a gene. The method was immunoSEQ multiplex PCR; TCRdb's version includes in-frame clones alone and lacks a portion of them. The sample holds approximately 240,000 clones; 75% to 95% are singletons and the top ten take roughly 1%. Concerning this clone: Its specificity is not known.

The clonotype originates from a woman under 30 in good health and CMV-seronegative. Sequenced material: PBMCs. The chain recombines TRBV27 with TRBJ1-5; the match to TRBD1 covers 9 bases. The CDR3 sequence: CASSLFWTGVNQPQHF. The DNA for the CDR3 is TGTGCCAGCAGTTTATTCTGGACAGGGGTCAATCAGCCCCAGCATTTT.